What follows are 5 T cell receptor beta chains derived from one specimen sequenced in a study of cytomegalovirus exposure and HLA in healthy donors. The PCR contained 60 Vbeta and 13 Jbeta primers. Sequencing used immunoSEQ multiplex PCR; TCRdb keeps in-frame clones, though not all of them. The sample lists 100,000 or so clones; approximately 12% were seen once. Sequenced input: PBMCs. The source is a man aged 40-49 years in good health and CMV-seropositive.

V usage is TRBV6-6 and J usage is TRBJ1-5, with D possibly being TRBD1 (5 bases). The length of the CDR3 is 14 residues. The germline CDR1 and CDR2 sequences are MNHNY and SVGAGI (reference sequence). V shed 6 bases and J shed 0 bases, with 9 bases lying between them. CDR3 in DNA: TGTGCCAGCAGCCGACAGAATAGCAATCAGCCCCAGCATTTT. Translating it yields CASSRQNSNQPQHF.

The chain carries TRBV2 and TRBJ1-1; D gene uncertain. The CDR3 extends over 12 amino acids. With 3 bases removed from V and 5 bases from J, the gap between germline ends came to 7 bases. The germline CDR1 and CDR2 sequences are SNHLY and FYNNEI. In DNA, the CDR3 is TGTGCCAGCAGTGAGCGAGGGACTGAAGCTTTCTTT. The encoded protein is CASSERGTEAFF. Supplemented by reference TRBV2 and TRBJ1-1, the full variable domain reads EPEVTQTPSHQVTQMGQEVILRCVPISNHLYFYWYRQILGQKVEFLVSFYNNEISEKSEIFDDQFSVERPDGSNFTLKIRSTKLEDSAMYFCASSERGTEAFFGQGTRLTVV.

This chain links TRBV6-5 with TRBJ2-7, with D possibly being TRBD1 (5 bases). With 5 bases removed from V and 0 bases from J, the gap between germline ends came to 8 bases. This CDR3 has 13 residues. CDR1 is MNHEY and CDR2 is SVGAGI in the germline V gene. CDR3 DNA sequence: TGTGCCAGCAGTCAAGGGGTCTCCTACGAGCAGTACTTC. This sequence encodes CASSQGVSYEQYF.

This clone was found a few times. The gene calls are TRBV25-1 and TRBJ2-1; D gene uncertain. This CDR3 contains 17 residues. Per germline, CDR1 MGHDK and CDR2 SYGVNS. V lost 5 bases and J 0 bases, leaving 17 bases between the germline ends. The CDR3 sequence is CASSPLTGLSSYNEQFF. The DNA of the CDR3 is TGTGCCAGCAGTCCATTAACCGGGTTGTCCTCCTACAATGAGCAGTTCTTC.

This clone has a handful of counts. The CDR3 is CASTSGRAGGDTQYF. The CDR3, as DNA: TGCGCCAGCACTAGCGGGAGGGCTGGGGGAGATACGCAGTATTTT. The chain has TRBV4-1 and TRBJ2-3; TRBD2 aligns across 12 bases. This CDR3 is 15 amino acids long. V lost 7 bases, J lost 5 bases, and 7 bases stayed unmatched. Germline CDR1 is MGHRA and CDR2 is YSYEKL.